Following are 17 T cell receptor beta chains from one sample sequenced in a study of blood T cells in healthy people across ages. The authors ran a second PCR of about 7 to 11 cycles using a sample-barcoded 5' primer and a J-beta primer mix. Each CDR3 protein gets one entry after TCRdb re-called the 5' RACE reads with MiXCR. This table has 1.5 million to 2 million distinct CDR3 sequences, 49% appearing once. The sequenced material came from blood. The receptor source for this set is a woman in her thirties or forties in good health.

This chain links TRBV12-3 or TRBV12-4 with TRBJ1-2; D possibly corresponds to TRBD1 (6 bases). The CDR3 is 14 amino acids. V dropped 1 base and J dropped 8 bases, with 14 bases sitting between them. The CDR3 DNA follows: TGTGCCAGCAGTTTAGAGCGGGGGGCTTGGGGCTACACCTTC. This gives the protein CASSLERGAWGYTF.

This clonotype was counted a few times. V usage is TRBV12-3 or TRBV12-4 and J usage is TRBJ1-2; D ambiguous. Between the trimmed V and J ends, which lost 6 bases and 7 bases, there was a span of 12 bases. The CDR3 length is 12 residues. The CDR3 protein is CASRPEAGGYTF. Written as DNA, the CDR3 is TGTGCCAGCAGACCAGAGGCGGGTGGCTACACCTTC.

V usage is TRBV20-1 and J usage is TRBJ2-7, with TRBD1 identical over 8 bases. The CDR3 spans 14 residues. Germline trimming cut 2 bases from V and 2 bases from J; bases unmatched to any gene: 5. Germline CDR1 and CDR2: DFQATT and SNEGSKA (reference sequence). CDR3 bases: TGCAGTGCTAGAAGGAACAGGGGGACCTACGAGCAGTACTTC. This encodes CSARRNRGTYEQYF.

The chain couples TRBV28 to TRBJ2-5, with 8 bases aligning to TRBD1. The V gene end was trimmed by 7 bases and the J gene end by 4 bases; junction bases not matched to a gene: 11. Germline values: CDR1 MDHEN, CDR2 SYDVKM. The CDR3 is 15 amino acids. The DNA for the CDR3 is TGTGCCAGCATTCCTCGGGACAGGCCGGGAGAGACCCAGTACTTC. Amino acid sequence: CASIPRDRPGETQYF.

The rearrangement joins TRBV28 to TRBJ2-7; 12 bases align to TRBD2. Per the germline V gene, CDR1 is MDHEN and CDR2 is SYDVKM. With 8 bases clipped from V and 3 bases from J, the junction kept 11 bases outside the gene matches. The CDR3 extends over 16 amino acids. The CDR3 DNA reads TGTGCCAGCCCTAGGGGAACTAGCGGGGGGAACTACGAGCAGTACTTC. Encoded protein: CASPRGTSGGNYEQYF.

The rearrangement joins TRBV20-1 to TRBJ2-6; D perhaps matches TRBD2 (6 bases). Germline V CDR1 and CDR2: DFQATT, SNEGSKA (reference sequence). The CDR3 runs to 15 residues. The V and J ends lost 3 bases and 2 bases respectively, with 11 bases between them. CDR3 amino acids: CSARVGGAGANVLTF. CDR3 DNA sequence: TGCAGTGCTAGGGTGGGAGGAGCTGGGGCCAACGTCCTGACTTTC.

In DNA, the CDR3 is TGCGCCAGCAGCCTCACACACCAGACCCAGTACTTC. Protein: CASSLTHQTQYF. This chain joins TRBV5-1 and TRBJ2-7; D is unresolved. The DNA matches TRBJ2-5 better at its end, which makes the J call doubtful. CDR3 size: 12 residues. The germline gives CDR1 SGHRS, CDR2 YFSETQ.

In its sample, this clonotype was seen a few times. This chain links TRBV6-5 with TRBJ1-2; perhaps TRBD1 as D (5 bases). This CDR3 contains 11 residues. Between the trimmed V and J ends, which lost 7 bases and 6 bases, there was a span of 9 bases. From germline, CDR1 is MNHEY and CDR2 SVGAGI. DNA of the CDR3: TGTGCCAGCACAACAGGCGATGGCTACACCTTC. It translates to CASTTGDGYTF.

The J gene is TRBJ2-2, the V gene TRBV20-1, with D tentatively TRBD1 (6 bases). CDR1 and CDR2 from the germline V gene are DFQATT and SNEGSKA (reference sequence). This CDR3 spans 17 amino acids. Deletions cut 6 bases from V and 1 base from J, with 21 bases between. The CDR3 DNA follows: TGCAGTGCGTCAACTCTTCCAGGGGAAGGGAACACCGGGGAGCTGTTTTTT. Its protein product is CSASTLPGEGNTGELFF.

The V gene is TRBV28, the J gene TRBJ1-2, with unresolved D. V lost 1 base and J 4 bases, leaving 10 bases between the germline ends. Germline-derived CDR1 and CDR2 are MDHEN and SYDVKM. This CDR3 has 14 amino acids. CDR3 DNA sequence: TGTGCCAGCAGTTTATCCAGGCTTGCCTATGGCTACACCTTC. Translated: CASSLSRLAYGYTF.

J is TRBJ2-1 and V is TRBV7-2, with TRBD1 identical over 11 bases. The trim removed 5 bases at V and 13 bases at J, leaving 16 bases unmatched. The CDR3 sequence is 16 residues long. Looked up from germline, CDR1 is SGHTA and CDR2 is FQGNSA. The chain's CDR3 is CASSGPGTGGVISQFF. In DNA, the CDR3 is TGTGCCAGCAGCGGGCCGGGGACAGGGGGGGTTATATCACAGTTCTTC.

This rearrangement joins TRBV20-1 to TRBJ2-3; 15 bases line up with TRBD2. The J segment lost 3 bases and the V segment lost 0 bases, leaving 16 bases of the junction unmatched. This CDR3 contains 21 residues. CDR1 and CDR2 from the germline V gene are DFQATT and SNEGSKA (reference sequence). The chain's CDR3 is CSARDRPGLAGGYQLTDTQYF. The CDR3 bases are TGCAGTGCTAGAGATCGACCGGGACTAGCGGGGGGCTACCAATTGACAGATACGCAGTATTTT.

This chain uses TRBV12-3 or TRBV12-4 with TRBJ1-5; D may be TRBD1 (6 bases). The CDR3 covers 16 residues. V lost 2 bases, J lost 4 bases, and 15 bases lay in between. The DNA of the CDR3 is TGTGCCAGCAGTTTATCTGGGGGGGCTTCGAATCAGCCCCAGCATTTT. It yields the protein CASSLSGGASNQPQHF.

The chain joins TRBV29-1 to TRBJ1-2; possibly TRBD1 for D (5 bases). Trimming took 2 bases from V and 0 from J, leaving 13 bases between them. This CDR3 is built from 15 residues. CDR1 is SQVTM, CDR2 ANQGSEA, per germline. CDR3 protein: CSVEQEGWANYGYTF. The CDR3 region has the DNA TGCAGCGTTGAACAGGAGGGGTGGGCTAACTATGGCTACACCTTC.

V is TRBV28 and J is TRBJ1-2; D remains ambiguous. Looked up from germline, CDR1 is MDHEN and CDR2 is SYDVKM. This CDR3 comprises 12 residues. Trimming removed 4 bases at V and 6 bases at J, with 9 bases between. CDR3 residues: CASSSDLNGYTF. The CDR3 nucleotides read TGTGCCAGCAGTTCCGACTTAAATGGCTACACCTTC.

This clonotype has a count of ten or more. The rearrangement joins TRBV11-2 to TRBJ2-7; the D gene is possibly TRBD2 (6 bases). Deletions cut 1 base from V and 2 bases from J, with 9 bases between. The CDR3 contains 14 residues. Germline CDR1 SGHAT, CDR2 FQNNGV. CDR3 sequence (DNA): TGTGCCAGCAGCTTAGGTCCGGGGGCCTACGAGCAGTACTTC. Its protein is CASSLGPGAYEQYF.

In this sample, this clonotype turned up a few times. CDR3 DNA sequence: TGTGCCAGCAGCCCGTTACAGGGCGGGGACATTCAGTACTTC. Translation: CASSPLQGGDIQYF. V gene TRBV5-6 combines with J gene TRBJ2-4, with D perhaps TRBD1 or TRBD2 (6 bases each). Germline V CDR1 and CDR2: SGHDT, YYEEEE. The V and J ends lost 4 bases and 8 bases respectively, with 16 bases between them. The length of the CDR3 is 14 residues.